This T cell receptor (beta chain) originates from a study of T cells after yellow fever vaccination. Study-wide context: In the case of low-cell-number fractions, SMART-Seq v4 Ultra Low Input was used for preparation. Regarding the study as a whole: FACS-sorted repertoires could harbor abundant contaminating bulk-population clonotypes. Few clonotypes appeared in both CD4 and CD8 compartments.

5'RACE template switching generated TCR cDNA, adding a universal primer site and UMIs. Each CDR3 protein is one row after TCRdb ran MiXCR on the 5' RACE reads. This table has about 580,000 distinct CDR3 sequences, roughly a sixth appearing once. Germline-derived CDR1 and CDR2 are SQVTM and ANQGSEA. This CDR3 is 13 amino acids long. V lost 3 bases, J lost 5 bases, and 11 bases lay in between. This clonotype was seen more than once but under ten times. Its antigen is unidentified. This specimen consisted of PBMCs, obtained around 5 days after the first yellow fever vaccination. The source of this sequence is a man aged 18 to 30 who received the YFV17D yellow fever vaccine. This chain uses TRBV29-1 with TRBJ2-1, with D possibly matching TRBD2 (5 bases). The CDR3 protein is CSVEGALHNEQFF. CDR3 sequence (DNA): TGCAGCGTTGAGGGAGCTTTACACAATGAGCAGTTCTTC.